A selection of T cell receptor beta chains follows, all from one sample in a study of T-cell memory formation after mild COVID-19. TCRdb fed the 5' RACE reads into MiXCR, producing one record per CDR3 protein. Among roughly 6,500 distinct CDR3 sequences listed, around 18% were seen once. The specimen was PBMCs or a T cell subset sorted from them (not recorded which). These receptors were taken from an adult woman who had mild COVID-19 (a few samples of this study predate the infection). Cell type and time point are not known. Both conserved end residues are part of each CDR3. Each record gives: V gene, J gene, clone size, D gene, CDR3 protein, CDR3 DNA. The D gene is left open where the match is weak. A row's size may be missing; if present it is once, few, many or a size class.

TRBV7-7,TRBJ2-1,many,TRBD2,CASSRGLAGRFYNEQFF,TGTGCTAGCAGCCGAGGACTAGCGGGGAGATTTTACAATGAGCAGTTCTTC
TRBV5-1,TRBJ1-1,.,.,CASSLDTGITEAFF,TGCGCCAGCAGCTTGGACACAGGAATAACTGAAGCTTTCTTT
TRBV6-5,TRBJ2-7,many,.,CASSTLRKPSYEQYF,TGTGCCAGCAGTACCCTCCGGAAGCCCTCCTACGAGCAGTACTTC
TRBV4-1,TRBJ2-3,.,.,CASSQARTGTRSQYF,TGCGCCAGCAGCCAAGCACGCACCGGGACTCGTTCGCAGTATTTT
TRBV20-1,TRBJ2-1,many,.,CSAKRAGTLGLNEQFF,TGCAGTGCTAAAAGGGCCGGGACGCTGGGGTTGAATGAGCAGTTCTTC
TRBV16,TRBJ1-1,many,.,CASSPEWGPGTEAFF,TGTGCCAGCAGCCCTGAGTGGGGTCCGGGGACTGAAGCTTTCTTT
TRBV2,TRBJ1-1,many,TRBD1,CASSEARQGRAFF,TGTGCCAGCAGTGAAGCTCGACAGGGCCGAGCTTTCTTT
TRBV24-1,TRBJ2-1,many,.,CATSVGTASSYNEQFF,TGTGCCACCAGCGTCGGGACCGCGAGCTCCTACAATGAGCAGTTCTTC
TRBV27,TRBJ1-1,many,.,CASLWRGDYEAFF,TGTGCCTCTCTTTGGAGGGGGGACTATGAAGCTTTCTTT
TRBV15,TRBJ2-7,many,.,CATSRDYKGRPLSSYEQYF,TGTGCCACCAGCAGAGATTACAAGGGTCGACCGCTGAGCTCCTACGAGCAGTACTTC
TRBV7-2,TRBJ2-1,medium-sized,.,CASSLTSPEIEQFF,TGTGCCAGCAGCTTAACTAGCCCCGAAATCGAACAGTTCTTC
TRBV12-3/TRBV12-4,TRBJ1-2,medium-sized,.,CASGISGVDYGYTF,TGTGCCAGCGGGATCTCAGGCGTCGACTATGGCTACACCTTC
TRBV9,TRBJ2-7,many,TRBD1,CASSAPDRAPYEQYF,TGTGCCAGCAGCGCACCAGACAGGGCCCCCTACGAGCAGTACTTC
TRBV5-1,TRBJ2-5,.,TRBD2,CASSPLAGGPQTQYF,TGCGCCAGCAGCCCCCTAGCGGGAGGTCCGCAGACCCAGTACTTC
TRBV6-2/TRBV6-3,TRBJ2-1,medium-sized,.,CASSMPRLYNEQFF,TGTGCCAGCAGTATGCCCCGACTGTACAATGAGCAGTTCTTC
TRBV29-1,TRBJ1-2,many,.,CSVEDSLIQGNYGYTF,TGCAGCGTTGAAGATTCTTTAATCCAGGGAAACTATGGCTACACCTTC
TRBV5-1,TRBJ1-2,many,.,CASGVQSRGYTF,TGCGCCAGCGGGGTACAGTCCAGGGGCTACACCTTC
TRBV6-6,TRBJ2-4,once,.,CASSYAVSSGAKNIQYF,TGTGCCAGCAGTTACGCCGTTAGCTCAGGGGCCAAAAACATTCAGTACTTC
TRBV9,TRBJ2-5,medium-sized,.,CASSEWAANEETQYF,TGTGCCAGCAGCGAGTGGGCGGCTAATGAAGAGACCCAGTACTTC
TRBV12-3/TRBV12-4,TRBJ2-3,many,.,CASSLGGVGDTQYF,TGTGCCAGCAGTTTGGGCGGGGTAGGGGATACGCAGTATTTT
TRBV12-3/TRBV12-4,TRBJ2-1,many,TRBD2,CASSAYSGNPNEQFF,TGTGCCAGCAGTGCCTATAGCGGGAACCCCAATGAGCAGTTCTTC
TRBV5-1,TRBJ2-1,many,TRBD2,CASSSREGPQFF,TGCGCCAGCAGTTCGCGGGAGGGCCCGCAATTCTTC
TRBV6-6,TRBJ2-7,many,TRBD1,CASNTGTGRYEQYF,TGTGCCAGTAACACCGGGACAGGGAGATACGAGCAGTACTTC
TRBV7-2,TRBJ1-2,many,.,CASSSSYGYTF,TGTGCCAGCAGCTCGAGCTATGGCTACACCTTC
TRBV12-3/TRBV12-4,TRBJ1-1,medium-sized,TRBD1,CASRGTGSTEAFF,TGTGCCAGCAGGGGGACAGGGAGCACTGAAGCTTTCTTT
TRBV25-1,TRBJ1-2,large,.,CASSETAEGDYGYTF,TGTGCCAGCAGTGAAACTGCAGAAGGGGACTATGGCTACACCTTC
TRBV6-1,TRBJ2-1,many,.,CASWDGGNNEQFF,TGTGCCAGTTGGGACGGGGGAAACAATGAGCAGTTCTTC
TRBV27,TRBJ2-7,once,TRBD2,CASPPGLAGVVYEQYF,TGTGCCAGTCCCCCGGGACTAGCGGGGGTAGTCTACGAGCAGTACTTC
TRBV6-2/TRBV6-3,TRBJ2-2,many,TRBD2,CASSYSRGLAGGHTGELFF,TGTGCCAGCAGTTACTCGCGAGGACTAGCGGGAGGTCACACCGGGGAGCTGTTTTTT
TRBV10-3,TRBJ2-1,medium-sized,.,CANAASSYNEQFF,TGTGCCAACGCTGCCAGCTCCTACAATGAGCAGTTCTTC
TRBV28,TRBJ2-1,.,TRBD2,CASSTRLASNEQFF,TGTGCCAGCAGTACACGACTAGCCAGCAATGAGCAGTTCTTC
TRBV28,TRBJ2-7,many,TRBD2,CASSLSGIKAEQYF,TGTGCCAGCAGTCTCAGCGGGATAAAGGCCGAGCAGTACTTC
TRBV7-6,TRBJ2-5,many,TRBD1,CASSWLDREQETQYF,TGTGCCAGCAGCTGGTTGGACAGGGAGCAAGAGACCCAGTACTTC
TRBV5-5,TRBJ1-2,many,.,CASSLESGYGYTF,TGTGCCAGCAGCTTGGAATCCGGGTATGGCTACACCTTC
TRBV12-3/TRBV12-4,TRBJ1-1,many,TRBD1,CASSLARHQQGTEAFF,TGTGCCAGCAGTTTAGCACGACACCAACAGGGGACTGAAGCTTTCTTT
TRBV5-1,TRBJ2-3,.,.,CASSSTTSSTDTQYF,TGCGCCAGCAGCTCCACTACTAGCTCAACAGATACGCAGTATTTT
TRBV6-5,TRBJ2-2,medium-sized,.,CASSFSAGSKTGELFF,TGTGCCAGCAGTTTTTCCGCCGGGTCCAAGACCGGGGAGCTGTTTTTT
TRBV12-3/TRBV12-4,TRBJ2-3,.,.,CASCWRGTDTQYF,TGTGCCAGCTGTTGGCGGGGCACAGATACGCAGTATTTT
TRBV12-3/TRBV12-4,TRBJ2-7,many,.,CASSWGVAIRPSEQYF,TGTGCCAGCAGTTGGGGAGTAGCAATACGACCCAGCGAGCAGTACTTC
TRBV7-9,TRBJ2-2,medium-sized,.,CASRPTRGIPGELFF,TGTGCCAGCAGACCGACTAGAGGGATCCCCGGGGAGCTGTTTTTT
TRBV12-3/TRBV12-4,TRBJ2-7,medium-sized,.,CASSTLLGIAYEQYF,TGTGCCAGCAGTACCTTGCTAGGGATAGCCTACGAGCAGTACTTC
TRBV20-1,TRBJ2-5,many,TRBD2,CSARPRLAGVFETQYF,TGCAGTGCTAGACCCCGACTAGCGGGAGTTTTTGAGACCCAGTACTTC
TRBV7-3,TRBJ2-5,.,TRBD1,CASSPRGRQETQYF,TGTGCCAGCAGCCCCAGGGGGCGGCAAGAGACCCAGTACTTC
TRBV20-1,TRBJ2-1,medium-sized,.,CSARDLEVVRTLPYNEQFF,TGCAGTGCTAGAGATCTGGAGGTAGTGCGGACCCTCCCCTACAATGAGCAGTTCTTC
TRBV5-5,TRBJ1-1,many,.,CASSLAGGATNTEAFF,TGTGCCAGCAGCTTGGCCGGGGGGGCAACGAACACTGAAGCTTTCTTT
TRBV7-9,TRBJ1-1,many,.,CATEEGPNTEAFF,TGTGCCACCGAGGAGGGCCCGAACACTGAAGCTTTCTTT
TRBV12-3/TRBV12-4,TRBJ2-2,.,.,CASSYGSFLNTGELFF,TGTGCCAGCAGTTACGGGTCTTTTTTGAACACCGGGGAGCTGTTTTTT
TRBV2,TRBJ1-5,many,.,CASSPGPEDQPQHF,TGTGCCAGCAGTCCCGGACCCGAAGATCAGCCCCAGCATTTT
TRBV4-1,TRBJ1-1,many,.,CASSHGHRETPFEAFF,TGCGCCAGCAGCCACGGACACCGGGAGACCCCTTTCGAAGCTTTCTTT
TRBV7-9,TRBJ2-3,.,.,CASSSPWDTQYF,TGTGCCAGCAGCTCCCCTTGGGATACGCAGTATTTT
TRBV4-1,TRBJ1-3,many,TRBD1,CASSQEGTGGNTIYF,TGCGCCAGCAGCCAAGAAGGGACAGGGGGAAACACCATATATTTT
TRBV7-2,TRBJ2-1,many,TRBD2,CASSLVRLADEQFF,TGTGCCAGCAGCTTAGTGCGGCTAGCGGATGAGCAGTTCTTC
TRBV7-6,TRBJ2-3,many,.,CASSSEFRDTQYF,TGTGCCAGCAGCTCAGAGTTTAGGGATACGCAGTATTTT
TRBV6-2/TRBV6-3,TRBJ2-7,many,TRBD2,CASSYVSGRGKSYEQYF,TGTGCCAGCAGTTACGTTAGCGGGAGAGGAAAATCCTACGAGCAGTACTTC
TRBV4-1,TRBJ1-2,many,TRBD1,CASSPTGENYGYTF,TGCGCCAGCAGCCCGACAGGGGAGAACTATGGCTACACCTTC
TRBV6-2/TRBV6-3,TRBJ2-1,many,TRBD1,CASSGIDRGPYNEQFF,TGTGCCAGCAGTGGGATTGACAGGGGCCCCTACAATGAGCAGTTCTTC
TRBV7-6,TRBJ2-7,.,TRBD1,CASSLEGQPAYEQYF,TGTGCCAGCAGCTTAGAGGGACAGCCAGCCTACGAGCAGTACTTC